Reported below is one T cell receptor (beta chain). One junction end does not reproduce the germline sequence, and a read error may be involved. Over 160 million TCR-beta sequences from 15-18 subjects came from every sequencing run. MiXCR, applied by TCRdb to the 5' RACE reads, yields one record per CDR3 protein. Of 35,000 to 45,000 distinct CDR3 sequences listed, over 12% were seen once; the top ten hold roughly 27%. This sample stems from a study of neurological immune-mediated disorders. Germline CDR1 is SGHRS and CDR2 is YFSETQ. The CDR3 runs to 15 residues. This rearrangement joins TRBV5-1 to TRBJ2-2; D tentatively reads TRBD1 or TRBD2 (5 bases each). The clonotype was recovered from a woman in her forties or fifties with HTLV-1-associated myelopathy (HAM/TSP). The sample comprised PBMCs. The CDR3 here is CASSLVIGHTRELSF. CDR3 coding DNA: TGCGCCAGCAGCTTGGTTATTGGGCACACCAGGGAGCTGTCTTTT.